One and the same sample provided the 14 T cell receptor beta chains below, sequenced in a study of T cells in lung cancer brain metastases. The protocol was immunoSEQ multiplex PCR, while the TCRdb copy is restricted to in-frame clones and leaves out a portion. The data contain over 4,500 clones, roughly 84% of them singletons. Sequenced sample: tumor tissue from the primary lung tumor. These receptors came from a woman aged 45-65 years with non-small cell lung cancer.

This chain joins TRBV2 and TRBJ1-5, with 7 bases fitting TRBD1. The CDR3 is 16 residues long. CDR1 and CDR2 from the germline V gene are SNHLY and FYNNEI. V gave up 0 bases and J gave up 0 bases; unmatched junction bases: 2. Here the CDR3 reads CASSEATGYSNQPQHF. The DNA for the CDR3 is TGTGCCAGCAGTGAAGCGACAGGGTATAGCAATCAGCCCCAGCATTTT.

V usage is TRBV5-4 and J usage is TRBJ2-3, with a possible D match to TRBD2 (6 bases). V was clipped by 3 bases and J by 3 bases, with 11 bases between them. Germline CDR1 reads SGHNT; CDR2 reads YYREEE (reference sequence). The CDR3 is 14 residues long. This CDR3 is CASSWGLQTDTQYF. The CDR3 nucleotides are TGTGCCAGCAGCTGGGGACTCCAGACAGATACGCAGTATTTT.

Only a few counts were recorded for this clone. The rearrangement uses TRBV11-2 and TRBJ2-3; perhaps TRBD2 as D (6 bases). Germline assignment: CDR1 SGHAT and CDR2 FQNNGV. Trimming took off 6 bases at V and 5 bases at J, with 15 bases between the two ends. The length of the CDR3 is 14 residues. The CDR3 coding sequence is TGTGCCAGCAGTTTCCGGGGGACCGGAGATACGCAGTATTTT. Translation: CASSFRGTGDTQYF.

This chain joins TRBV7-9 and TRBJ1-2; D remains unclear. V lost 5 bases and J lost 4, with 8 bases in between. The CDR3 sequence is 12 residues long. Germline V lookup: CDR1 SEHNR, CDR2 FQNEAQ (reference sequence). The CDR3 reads CASSPATYGYTF. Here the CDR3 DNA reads TGTGCCAGCAGCCCTGCCACCTATGGCTACACCTTC.

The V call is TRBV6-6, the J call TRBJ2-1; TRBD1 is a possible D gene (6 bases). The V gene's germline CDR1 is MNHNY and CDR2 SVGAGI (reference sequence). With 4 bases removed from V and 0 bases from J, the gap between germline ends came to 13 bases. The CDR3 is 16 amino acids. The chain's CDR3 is CASSFRQAGSYNEQFF. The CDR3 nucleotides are TGTGCCAGCAGTTTCCGACAGGCAGGCTCCTACAATGAGCAGTTCTTC.

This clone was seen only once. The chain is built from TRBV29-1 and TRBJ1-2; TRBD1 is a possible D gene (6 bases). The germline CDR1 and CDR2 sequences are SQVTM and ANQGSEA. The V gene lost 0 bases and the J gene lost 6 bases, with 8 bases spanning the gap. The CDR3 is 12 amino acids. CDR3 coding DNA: TGCAGCGTTGAAGACAGGGGAAATGGCTACACCTTC. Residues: CSVEDRGNGYTF.

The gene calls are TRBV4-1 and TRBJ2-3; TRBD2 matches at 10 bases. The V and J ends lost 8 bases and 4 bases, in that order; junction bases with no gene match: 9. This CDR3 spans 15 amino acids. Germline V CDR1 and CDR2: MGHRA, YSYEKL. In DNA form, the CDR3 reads TGCGCCAGCCGAAGACTAGCGGGTATCCCAGATACGCAGTATTTT. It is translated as CASRRLAGIPDTQYF.

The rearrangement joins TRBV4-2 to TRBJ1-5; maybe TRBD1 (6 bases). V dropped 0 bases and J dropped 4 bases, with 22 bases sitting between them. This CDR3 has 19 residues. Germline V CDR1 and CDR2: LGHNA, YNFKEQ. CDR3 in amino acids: CASSQDSGRGFSDNQPQHF. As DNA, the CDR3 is TGTGCCAGCAGCCAAGATTCCGGCAGGGGCTTTAGTGATAATCAGCCCCAGCATTTT.

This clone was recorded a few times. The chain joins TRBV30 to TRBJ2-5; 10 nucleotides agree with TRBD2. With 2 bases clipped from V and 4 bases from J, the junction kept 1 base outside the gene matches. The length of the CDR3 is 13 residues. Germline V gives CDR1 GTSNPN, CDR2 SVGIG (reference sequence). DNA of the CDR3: TGTGCCTGGAGTAGACTAGCGGGAGAGACCCAGTACTTC. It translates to CAWSRLAGETQYF.

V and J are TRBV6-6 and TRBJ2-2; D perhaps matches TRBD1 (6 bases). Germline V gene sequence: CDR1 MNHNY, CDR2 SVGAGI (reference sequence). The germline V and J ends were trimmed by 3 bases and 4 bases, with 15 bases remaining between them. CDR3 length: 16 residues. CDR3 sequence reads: CASSYGLQGPTGELFF. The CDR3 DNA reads TGTGCCAGCAGTTATGGGCTCCAGGGGCCCACCGGGGAGCTGTTTTTT.

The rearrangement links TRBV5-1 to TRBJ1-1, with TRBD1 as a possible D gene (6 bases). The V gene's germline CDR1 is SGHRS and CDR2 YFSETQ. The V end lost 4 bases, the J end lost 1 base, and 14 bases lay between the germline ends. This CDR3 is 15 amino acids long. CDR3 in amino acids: CASSGGGARNTEAFF. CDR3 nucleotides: TGCGCCAGCAGCGGAGGGGGGGCGAGGAACACTGAAGCTTTCTTT. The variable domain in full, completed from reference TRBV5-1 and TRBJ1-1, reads KAGVTQTPRYLIKTRGQQVTLSCSPISGHRSVSWYQQTPGQGLQFLFEYFSETQRNKGNFPGRFSGRQFSNSRSEMNVSTLELGDSALYLCASSGGGARNTEAFFGQGTRLTVV.

The CDR3 spells CASSLARGRGGTEAFF. DNA for the CDR3: TGTGCCAGCAGCTTAGCCCGGGGTCGAGGGGGGACTGAAGCTTTCTTT. V gene TRBV7-8 combines with J gene TRBJ1-1, with D perhaps TRBD1 (6 bases). Trimming shortened V by 0 bases and J by 5 bases, and 16 bases separated the two germline ends. Germline CDR1 reads SGHVS; CDR2 reads FQNEAQ. CDR3 length equals 16 residues. The whole variable domain, filled in from reference TRBV7-8 and TRBJ1-1, reads GAGVSQSPRYKVAKRGQDVALRCDPISGHVSLFWYQQALGQGPEFLTYFQNEAQLDKSGLPSDRFFAERPEGSVSTLKIQRTQQEDSAVYLCASSLARGRGGTEAFFGQGTRLTVV.

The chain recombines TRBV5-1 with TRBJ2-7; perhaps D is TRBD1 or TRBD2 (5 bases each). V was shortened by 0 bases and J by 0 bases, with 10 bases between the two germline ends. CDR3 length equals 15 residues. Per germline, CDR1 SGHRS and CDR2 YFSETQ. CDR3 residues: CASSLGGTASYEQYF. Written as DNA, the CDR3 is TGCGCCAGCAGCTTGGGTGGGACGGCCTCCTACGAGCAGTACTTC.

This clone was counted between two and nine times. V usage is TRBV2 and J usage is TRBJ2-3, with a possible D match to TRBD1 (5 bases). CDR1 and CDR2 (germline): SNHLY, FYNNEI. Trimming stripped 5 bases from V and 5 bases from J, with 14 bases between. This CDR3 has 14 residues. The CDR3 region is CASSRISQGDTQYF. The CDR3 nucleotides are TGTGCCAGCAGTAGAATTTCTCAGGGAGATACGCAGTATTTT.